The 13 T cell receptor beta chains reported below all come from one sample, sequenced in a study of graft-versus-host responses after intestinal transplantation. Intraepithelial and lamina propria lymphocytes were freed from processed graft tissue. Repertoires were generated with immunoSEQ multiplex PCR, while TCRdb's copy carries only in-frame clones and drops some. The table includes about 7,600 clones, roughly 85% detected once. Sequencing used ileum tissue, obtained approximately 130 days after transplant. All receptors derive from a human patient who received an intestinal transplant, so some T cells may come from the graft donor.

The chain joins TRBV15 to TRBJ2-3; D not certain. V lost 0 bases to trimming and J lost 1 base, with 8 bases between them. The CDR3 is 15 amino acids. Germline values: CDR1 LNHNV, CDR2 YYDKDF (reference sequence). The CDR3 region is CATSRERRGTDTQYF. The CDR3 DNA reads TGTGCCACCAGCAGAGAGCGCCGCGGCACAGATACGCAGTATTTT.

The chain is built from TRBV5-8 and TRBJ2-3, with D perhaps matching TRBD1 or TRBD2 (5 bases each). Trimming shortened V by 4 bases and J by 11 bases, and 20 bases separated the two germline ends. The CDR3 extends over 14 amino acids. Germline lookup yields CDR1 SGHTS and CDR2 YDEGEE. For the CDR3, the DNA is TGTGCCAGCAGCCTCTCGGGGCCTCGGGAAGGGCAGTATTTT. Its translation is CASSLSGPREGQYF.

The chain uses TRBV7-3 and TRBJ2-2; D is uncertain. Germline assignment: CDR1 SGHTA and CDR2 FQGTGA. Trimming cost V 5 bases and J 3 bases, with 4 bases left between them. The CDR3 consists of 12 residues. CDR3 sequence: CASSQYTGELFF. The DNA for the CDR3 is TGTGCCAGCAGCCAATACACCGGGGAGCTGTTTTTT. The variable domain in full, completed from reference TRBV7-3 and TRBJ2-2, reads GAGVSQTPSNKVTEKGKYVELRCDPISGHTALYWYRQSLGQGPEFLIYFQGTGAADDSGLPNDRFFAVRPEGSVSTLKIQRTERGDSAVYLCASSQYTGELFFGEGSRLTVL.

The chain recombines TRBV10-3 with TRBJ1-1; D perhaps matches TRBD1 (5 bases). V lost 10 bases and J 1 base, leaving 16 bases between the germline ends. Per germline, CDR1 ENHRY and CDR2 SYGVKD. This CDR3 has 14 amino acids. The DNA of the CDR3 is TGTGCCACGAGCCCGGGGGTGACGAACACTGAAGCTTTCTTT. Translated, it gives CATSPGVTNTEAFF.

J is TRBJ1-1 and V is TRBV19; D unresolved. Trimming took off 10 bases at V and 0 bases at J, with 15 bases between the two ends. From germline, CDR1 is LNHDA and CDR2 SQIVND (reference sequence). CDR3 length: 14 amino acids. In DNA, the CDR3 is TGTGCCACCTCGGACCCCTCTCTGAACACTGAAGCTTTCTTT. Amino acids: CATSDPSLNTEAFF.

The chain uses TRBV5-4 and TRBJ2-3; D is uncertain. V was shortened by 7 bases and J by 0 bases, with 9 bases between the two germline ends. The germline V gene has CDR1 SGHNT and CDR2 YYREEE (reference sequence). The CDR3 contains 13 residues. CDR3 residues: CASQPTSTDTQYF. The CDR3 bases are TGTGCCAGCCAGCCCACTAGCACAGATACGCAGTATTTT.

This chain connects TRBV6-1 to TRBJ2-7; D not resolved. Looked up from germline, CDR1 is MNHNS and CDR2 is SASEGT. This CDR3 contains 11 residues. V was pared by 4 bases and J by 5 bases, with 6 bases between. The CDR3: CASSVAHEQYF. The CDR3 DNA is TGTGCCAGCAGTGTTGCCCACGAGCAGTACTTC.

A note on this clone: Additional DNA sequences in this sample encode the identical CDR3. V usage is TRBV4-1 and J usage is TRBJ1-5, with D tentatively TRBD1 (6 bases). The CDR3 runs to 16 residues. V lost 1 base, J lost 0 bases, and 10 bases lay in between. Looked up from germline, CDR1 is MGHRA and CDR2 is YSYEKL. This chain's CDR3 is CASSQVDSYSNQPQHF. CDR3 DNA: TGCGCCAGCAGCCAAGTGGACAGTTATAGCAATCAGCCCCAGCATTTT.

This clone was seen more than once but under ten times. V usage is TRBV11-3 and J usage is TRBJ2-3; TRBD1 matches 11 bases. The trim removed 2 bases at V and 6 bases at J, leaving 4 bases unmatched. CDR1 and CDR2 (germline): SGHNT, YENEEA. The CDR3 consists of 15 residues. The CDR3 region is CASSLQGTGGDTQYF. The CDR3 bases are TGTGCCAGCAGCTTACAAGGGACAGGGGGGGATACGCAGTATTTT.

This chain connects TRBV5-4 to TRBJ1-6; 7 bases agree with TRBD1. The V and J ends lost 4 bases and 8 bases, in that order; junction bases with no gene match: 9. This CDR3 is 15 amino acids long. Germline V gene sequence: CDR1 SGHNT, CDR2 YYREEE (reference sequence). The CDR3 region has the DNA TGTGCCAGCAGCGGACGTGAGGGGGCGCATTCACCCCTCCACTTT. It is translated as CASSGREGAHSPLHF.

V is TRBV5-4 and J is TRBJ1-3; D is unclear. The V gene lost 1 base and the J gene lost 1 base, with 6 bases spanning the gap. There are 14 residues in the CDR3. The germline CDR1 and CDR2 sequences are SGHNT and YYREEE (reference sequence). CDR3 residues: CASSLWQSGNTIYF. CDR3 DNA: TGTGCCAGCAGCTTGTGGCAGTCTGGAAACACCATATATTTT.

The rearrangement links TRBV5-4 to TRBJ2-3; D unresolved. The V gene lost 0 bases and the J gene lost 0 bases, with 8 bases spanning the gap. In germline, CDR1 is SGHNT, CDR2 YYREEE (reference sequence). CDR3 size: 15 residues. The CDR3 spells CASSLVVGSTDTQYF. The CDR3 DNA reads TGTGCCAGCAGCTTGGTGGTGGGCAGCACAGATACGCAGTATTTT.

The V gene is TRBV20-1, the J gene TRBJ2-3; perhaps TRBD2 as D (6 bases). V was pared by 6 bases and J by 10 bases, with 14 bases between. Germline CDR1 and CDR2: DFQATT and SNEGSKA (reference sequence). The CDR3 is 11 amino acids. This chain's CDR3 is CSAEISGPQYF. The CDR3 bases are TGCAGTGCAGAGATTAGCGGCCCGCAGTATTTT.